The 11 T cell receptor beta chains reported below all come from one sample, sequenced in a study of blood T cells in healthy people across ages. Alongside a J-beta primer mix, a sample-barcoded 5' primer served in a second PCR lasting about 7 to 11 cycles. TCRdb re-analysed the 5' RACE reads in MiXCR, keeping a single row per CDR3 protein. The data contain approximately 940,000 distinct CDR3 sequences, roughly 52% of them singletons. Input material: blood. All receptors come from a man aged 25-45 years in good health.

The chain uses TRBV7-9 and TRBJ2-7; tentative D call: TRBD1 (6 bases). The V gene's germline CDR1 is SEHNR and CDR2 FQNEAQ (reference sequence). Trimming took 5 bases from V and 3 from J, leaving 11 bases between them. The CDR3 runs to 13 residues. CDR3 loop: CASSPRDIYEQYF. The DNA for the CDR3 is TGTGCCAGCAGCCCAAGGGACATCTACGAGCAGTACTTC.

V is TRBV2 and J is TRBJ1-5; perhaps TRBD1 as D (6 bases). The CDR3 contains 12 residues. Germline CDR1 SNHLY, CDR2 FYNNEI. V shed 5 bases and J shed 9 bases, with 11 bases lying between them. The DNA for the CDR3 is TGTGCCAGCAGTCCACAGGGTTGGCCCCAGCATTTT. This translates into CASSPQGWPQHF.

In its sample, this clonotype was seen a few times. The rearrangement joins TRBV4-3 to TRBJ1-2, with a possible D match to TRBD1 (5 bases). Germline CDR1 is LGHNA and CDR2 is YSLEER. With 1 base removed from V and 6 bases from J, the gap between germline ends came to 12 bases. CDR3 length: 14 amino acids. As DNA, the CDR3 is TGCGCCAGCAGCCAAGGCGAGACAGAGAATGGCTACACCTTC. Its protein product is CASSQGETENGYTF.

V usage is TRBV5-4 and J usage is TRBJ2-1; the D gene is possibly TRBD2 (6 bases). Deletions cut 0 bases from V and 9 bases from J, with 10 bases between. The length of the CDR3 is 13 residues. Germline CDR1 SGHNT, CDR2 YYREEE (reference sequence). The CDR3 region is CASSLEAGFEQFF. The DNA for the CDR3 is TGTGCCAGCAGCTTGGAAGCGGGTTTTGAGCAGTTCTTC.

The V and J genes are TRBV7-9 and TRBJ2-3; D call uncertain. Trimming stripped 2 bases from V and 0 bases from J, with 12 bases between. CDR1 SEHNR and CDR2 FQNEAQ come from the germline V gene (reference sequence). This CDR3 contains 16 residues. DNA of the CDR3: TGTGCCAGCAGCTTACGGGCTGGGTCTAGCACAGATACGCAGTATTTT. Translated, it gives CASSLRAGSSTDTQYF.

A single count supports this clonotype. The chain is built from TRBV5-6 and TRBJ2-1; TRBD1 aligns across 10 bases. CDR3 length equals 16 residues. Germline CDR1 is SGHDT and CDR2 is YYEEEE. The V gene end was trimmed by 2 bases and the J gene end by 7 bases; junction bases not matched to a gene: 9. DNA for the CDR3: TGTGCCAGCAGCTTCGCCGGGACAGGGGTCGGGAATGAGCAGTTCTTC. Its translation is CASSFAGTGVGNEQFF.

Comment on this clonotype: Since a much larger clone is just one base distant, this may be a read error. The CDR3 loop is CASRPPGRAGFEQFF. The CDR3 bases are TGTGCCAGCAGGCCTCCGGGACGAGCGGGGTTTGAGCAGTTCTTC. The chain carries TRBV28 and TRBJ2-1; TRBD2 agrees at 7 bases. The V segment lost 6 bases and the J segment 9 bases; nucleotides outside the gene matches: 14. Germline assignment: CDR1 MDHEN and CDR2 SYDVKM. The CDR3 extends over 15 amino acids.

This clonotype occurred a few times. The gene calls are TRBV12-3 or TRBV12-4 and TRBJ2-5; the match to TRBD1 covers 8 bases. The CDR3 has 15 residues. V was clipped by 6 bases and J by 0 bases; unmatched bases: 6. The CDR3 here is CASRGQGSYQETQYF. The CDR3 region has the DNA TGTGCCAGCAGAGGACAGGGTTCCTACCAAGAGACCCAGTACTTC.

V and J are TRBV7-2 and TRBJ2-7, with 7 bases identical to TRBD2. Germline lookup yields CDR1 SGHTA and CDR2 FQGNSA. CDR3 length: 13 residues. V trimming: 5 bases; J trimming: 11 bases; junction bases outside the gene matches: 12. The CDR3 DNA follows: TGTGCCAGCAGCGTAAGCCTGCGGGAGCGGGAGTACTTC. Translated, it gives CASSVSLREREYF. The full variable domain, its missing parts supplied by reference TRBV7-2 and TRBJ2-7, is GAGVSQSPSNKVTEKGKDVELRCDPISGHTALYWYRQSLGQGLEFLIYFQGNSAPDKSGLPSDRFSAERTGGSVSTLTIQRTQQEDSAVYLCASSVSLREREYFGPGTRLTVT.

This clonotype appeared a few times. V usage is TRBV4-2 and J usage is TRBJ1-5, with TRBD1 identical over 7 bases. With V trimmed by 0 bases and J by 1 base, 6 bases remained unmatched. This CDR3 comprises 17 residues. Germline V lookup: CDR1 LGHNA, CDR2 YNFKEQ. CDR3 sequence: CASSQEVPGGSNQPQHF. In nucleotides, the CDR3 is TGTGCCAGCAGCCAAGAGGTCCCAGGGGGAAGCAATCAGCCCCAGCATTTT.

In this sample, this clonotype turned up once. The gene calls are TRBV14 and TRBJ2-1; 8 bases line up with TRBD2. The J call may be mistaken, given a closer DNA end match to TRBJ2-7. The CDR3 spans 16 residues. Germline V gives CDR1 SGHDN, CDR2 FVKESK. Here the CDR3 reads CASSQVRGASYNEQYF. CDR3 DNA sequence: TGTGCCAGCAGCCAAGTGCGGGGGGCCTCCTACAATGAGCAGTACTTC.